This TCR beta chain was observed in a study of blood T cell repertoires in COVID-19. As for the study in general: Samples came from the United States, Italy and Spain, spanning acute and convalescent COVID-19. Sample material is recorded as cDNA or gDNA derived from T cells, B-cell-depleted T cells, or PBMCs.

Losses at the gene ends were 0 bases for V and 7 bases for J; bases not matched to a gene: 7. CDR3 length: 15 amino acids. Germline V gene data show CDR1 as SGHRS and CDR2 as YFSETQ. In the study's own analysis: For nucleated cells, counts were estimated from reference gene primer amplification. Measured with immunoSEQ multiplex PCR; TCRdb has only the in-frame clones, and not every one. V, J and clone size derive from that table, while D and trimming were established from the DNA sequence. The sample includes roughly 280,000 clones, about 87% of them seen just once. While infection was still active, Seattle patients were enrolled and then followed longitudinally.

The sample was peripheral blood. This chain uses TRBV5-1 with TRBJ2-1, with 7 bases identical to TRBD1. This TCR came from an older woman with COVID-19, enrolled during active disease. The CDR3 region is CASSLGGGERNEQFF. CDR3 bases: TGCGCCAGCAGCTTGGGAGGGGGCGAGAGAAATGAGCAGTTCTTC.